This TCR beta chain was recorded in a study of T cell responses to AZD1222 COVID-19 vaccine. Profiling relied on immunoSEQ multiplex PCR, and the TCRdb table lists in-frame clones only, not all of them. This sample carries approximately 100,000 clones, roughly 90% of them seen once, and the ten largest clones take approximately 4.7%. Study-level results: At baseline, just a handful of AZD1222 recipients tested seropositive. None of the repertoires were sampled until the peak T cell response had passed. Donors skewed white British and female; clonal diversity was possibly underestimated.

This CDR3 spans 14 amino acids. The ends were cut back, 2 bases at V and 5 bases at J, with 12 bases in the middle. Germline V CDR1 and CDR2: SGHAT, FQNNGV. As regards this clone: Its antigen is not identified.

The origin of this receptor is an adult in good health. This rearrangement joins TRBV11-2 to TRBJ1-1; D call uncertain. Sequenced material: peripheral blood, taken on day 0 of AZD1222 vaccination. The CDR3 nucleotides are TGTGCCAGCAGCTTAAAGGGAGGCCCTACTGAAGCTTTCTTT. Amino acids: CASSLKGGPTEAFF.